A single sample is the source of the 6 T cell receptor beta chains below, sequenced in a study of control samples from healthy donors and cancer patients. Here immunoSEQ multiplex PCR was the method, and the copy in TCRdb shows in-frame clones only, minus some. The sample carries roughly 130,000 clones, approximately 94% recorded once. The sequenced sample was blood. All receptors come from a young man in good health.

The genes are TRBV6-1 and TRBJ1-5; no reliable D call. The CDR3 has 13 amino acids. Germline V CDR1 and CDR2: MNHNS, SASEGT. V lost 3 bases and J lost 4, with 7 bases in between. The CDR3 is CASSEFGNQPQHF. In nucleotides, the CDR3 is TGTGCCAGCAGTGAGTTTGGGAATCAGCCCCAGCATTTT.

This clone was counted between two and nine times. V is TRBV4-3 and J is TRBJ2-2, with D perhaps given as TRBD1 or TRBD2 (6 bases each). Trimming cost V 0 bases and J 6 bases, with 20 bases left between them. The germline V gene has CDR1 LGHNA and CDR2 YSLEER. The CDR3 spans 18 residues. The CDR3 nucleotides are TGCGCCAGCAGCCAAGAGTTTGCTCGGGGGCCGGGACCCGGGGAGCTGTTTTTT. Translation: CASSQEFARGPGPGELFF.

The CDR3 protein is CASSFPGQGEGYTF. Written as DNA, the CDR3 is TGTGCCAGCAGCTTCCCCGGACAGGGAGAAGGCTACACCTTC. This sequence joins TRBV7-2 and TRBJ1-2, with 8 bases that match TRBD1. Germline V gene data show CDR1 as SGHTA and CDR2 as FQGNSA. The V gene end was trimmed by 3 bases and the J gene end by 8 bases; junction bases not matched to a gene: 8. The CDR3 is 14 amino acids.

J is TRBJ1-1 and V is TRBV4-3; D remains ambiguous. CDR1 is LGHNA and CDR2 is YSLEER in the germline V gene. V lost 4 bases, J lost 2 bases, and 11 bases lay in between. The CDR3 totals 14 residues. The CDR3 loop reads CASSPGVSNTEAFF. The CDR3 DNA reads TGCGCCAGCAGCCCAGGCGTTTCCAACACTGAAGCTTTCTTT.

The chain carries TRBV11-3 and TRBJ2-3; D unresolved. V lost 0 bases to trimming and J lost 2 bases, with 3 bases between them. The CDR3 spans 13 residues. The germline CDR1 and CDR2 sequences are SGHNT and YENEEA. In nucleotides, the CDR3 is TGTGCCAGCAGCTTAGACTACACAGATACGCAGTATTTT. As protein: CASSLDYTDTQYF.

The chain joins TRBV27 to TRBJ2-5; 14 positions agree with TRBD2. J was trimmed by 4 bases and V by 6 bases; bases with no gene match: 4. The CDR3 is 15 residues long. CDR1 and CDR2 from the germline V gene are MNHEY and SMNVEV (reference sequence). CDR3: CASRGLAGGGETQYF. The CDR3 DNA reads as TGTGCCAGCAGAGGACTAGCGGGGGGTGGAGAGACCCAGTACTTC.